Reported below is one TCR beta chain. This entry comes from a study of cytomegalovirus exposure and HLA in healthy donors. Background on the study: Early on, a data release was issued that held approximately 78 million unique TCRs from HLA-typed donors.

The primer mix had 60 Vbeta and 13 Jbeta primers. Only in-frame clones appear in the TCRdb table, and some are missing; sequencing was by immunoSEQ multiplex PCR. Among roughly 90,000 clones, less than 85% were seen once, and the ten largest hold around 1.9%. Looked up from germline, CDR1 is SGHDN and CDR2 is FVKESK. The CDR3 length is 13 residues. V was pared by 1 base and J by 9 bases, with 2 bases of the junction left unmatched. This sequence joins TRBV14 and TRBJ1-5, with 8 bases that match TRBD1. This receptor was obtained from a man aged 18 to 29 in good health and CMV-seronegative. The sequenced sample consisted of PBMCs. CDR3 loop: CASSQGQGLPQHF. In DNA form, the CDR3 reads TGTGCCAGCAGCCAAGGACAGGGGTTGCCCCAGCATTTT.